These 21 T cell receptor beta chains came from one sample sequenced in a study of cytomegalovirus exposure and HLA in healthy donors. 60 Vbeta and 13 Jbeta primers were used in PCR. The method was immunoSEQ multiplex PCR; TCRdb's version includes in-frame clones alone and lacks a portion of them. The sample includes under 200,000 clones, approximately 84% of them seen just once. The sequenced material came from PBMCs. Every receptor here comes from a woman between 50 and 59 years old in good health and CMV-seropositive.

This chain joins TRBV27 and TRBJ1-1, with D perhaps matching TRBD1 (6 bases). This CDR3 comprises 15 residues. Germline V gene lookup returns CDR1 MNHEY and CDR2 SMNVEV (reference sequence). Trimming shortened V by 4 bases and J by 4 bases, and 16 bases separated the two germline ends. CDR3: CASSSYQGWITEAFF. In nucleotides, the CDR3 is TGTGCCAGCAGTTCCTATCAGGGGTGGATCACTGAAGCTTTCTTT.

The genes are TRBV7-2 and TRBJ2-1, with 8 nucleotides matching TRBD2. V lost 7 bases, J lost 8 bases, and 13 bases stayed unmatched. The CDR3 has 15 amino acids. CDR1 is SGHTA, CDR2 FQGNSA, per germline. In DNA, the CDR3 is TGTGCCAGCAAAGTCAATAGCGGGAACGTATATGAGCAGTTCTTC. Protein product: CASKVNSGNVYEQFF.

V gene TRBV5-4 combines with J gene TRBJ2-1; D perhaps matches TRBD1 (6 bases). The CDR3 extends over 15 amino acids. Germline V gives CDR1 SGHNT, CDR2 YYREEE (reference sequence). The V and J ends lost 5 bases and 7 bases respectively, with 19 bases between them. The CDR3 reads CASRPTGSDRNEQFF. The CDR3 DNA is TGTGCCAGCAGGCCTACAGGGTCCGATAGGAATGAGCAGTTCTTC.

This clone was seen a single time. This chain links TRBV6-6 with TRBJ1-1; possible D gene TRBD1, 6 bases. Deletions cut 5 bases from V and 5 bases from J, with 18 bases between. Germline lookup yields CDR1 MNHNY and CDR2 SVGAGI (reference sequence). The CDR3 is 15 amino acids. For the CDR3, the DNA is TGTGCCAGCAGTCCGCCGGACAGTGGTAGGACTGAAGCTTTCTTT. Translating it yields CASSPPDSGRTEAFF.

This sequence joins TRBV28 and TRBJ2-7, with TRBD1 identical over 7 bases. The trim removed 6 bases at V and 1 base at J, leaving 9 bases unmatched. This CDR3 is 15 amino acids long. Germline V gene data show CDR1 as MDHEN and CDR2 as SYDVKM. CDR3 bases: TGTGCCAGCAGGGCTCTAGGGGGCCGATCCTACGAGCAGTACTTC. It translates to CASRALGGRSYEQYF.

This chain links TRBV27 with TRBJ1-2; TRBD1 matches at 9 bases. This CDR3 region has 15 residues. Germline V lookup: CDR1 MNHEY, CDR2 SMNVEV (reference sequence). The ends lost 10 bases at V and 2 bases at J; junction bases unmatched: 11. The chain's CDR3 is CATRPPGQGNYGYTF. As DNA, the CDR3 is TGTGCCACCCGGCCACCGGGACAGGGAAACTATGGCTACACCTTC.

The chain is built from TRBV7-9 and TRBJ1-2; TRBD1 is a possible D gene (6 bases). The germline gives CDR1 SEHNR, CDR2 FQNEAQ (reference sequence). This CDR3 contains 15 residues. V lost 5 bases and J 5 bases, leaving 18 bases between the germline ends. CDR3 loop: CASSPGGQGIYGYTF. CDR3 DNA: TGTGCCAGCAGCCCCGGGGGGCAGGGCATATATGGCTACACCTTC.

The chain joins TRBV6-1 to TRBJ2-3; a possible D gene is TRBD2 (5 bases). Per germline, CDR1 MNHNS and CDR2 SASEGT. Trimming stripped 11 bases from V and 14 bases from J, with 11 bases between. CDR3 length: 8 amino acids. CDR3 protein: CAGLYRYF. For the CDR3, the DNA is TGTGCCGGACTCTACCGGTATTTT.

V is TRBV6-5 and J is TRBJ2-1; TRBD1 might be the D (5 bases). The V gene's germline CDR1 is MNHEY and CDR2 SVGAGI. Trimming removed 7 bases at V and 2 bases at J, with 15 bases between. This CDR3 is built from 15 residues. In DNA form, the CDR3 reads TGTGCCAGCACTAGACTTAAGGGGACCTACAATGAGCAGTTCTTC. It yields the protein CASTRLKGTYNEQFF.

The rearrangement links TRBV18 to TRBJ1-2; 10 nucleotides line up with TRBD1. With 3 bases clipped from V and 6 bases from J, the junction kept 7 bases outside the gene matches. The CDR3 totals 15 residues. Germline-derived CDR1 and CDR2 are KGHSH and LQKENI. The CDR3 here is CASSPRTGGPDGYTF. CDR3 coding DNA: TGTGCCAGCTCACCCCGGACAGGGGGACCCGATGGCTACACCTTC.

This chain uses TRBV19 with TRBJ1-5, with 7 bases fitting TRBD1. Germline values: CDR1 LNHDA, CDR2 SQIVND (reference sequence). V shed 3 bases, J shed 7 bases, and the junction held 9 bases outside the gene matches. CDR3 length: 15 amino acids. As DNA, the CDR3 is TGTGCCAGTAGTATCCCAGGGGGGCCCGAACAGCCCCAGCATTTT. It yields the protein CASSIPGGPEQPQHF.

The chain has TRBV4-3 and TRBJ2-7; TRBD2 matches 9 bases. V was pared by 2 bases and J by 6 bases, with 8 bases of the junction left unmatched. CDR3 length: 15 amino acids. The V gene's germline CDR1 is LGHNA and CDR2 YSLEER. CDR3 sequence reads: CASSQIVAGVLEQYF. The CDR3 DNA is TGCGCCAGCAGCCAAATCGTAGCGGGAGTTCTCGAGCAGTACTTC.

The V and J genes are TRBV5-1 and TRBJ1-5, with no clear D. Trimming pared 5 bases from V and 3 bases from J, leaving 9 bases between. This CDR3 region has 13 residues. Germline CDR1 SGHRS, CDR2 YFSETQ. This CDR3 reads CASRRDNNQPQHF. The CDR3 nucleotides are TGCGCCAGCAGGCGAGACAACAATCAGCCCCAGCATTTT.

The rearrangement uses TRBV29-1 and TRBJ1-1, with 10 bases that match TRBD1. The CDR3 extends over 13 amino acids. Germline V gene sequence: CDR1 SQVTM, CDR2 ANQGSEA. The ends lost 8 bases at V and 3 bases at J; junction bases unmatched: 6. CDR3: CSIRGQGDTEAFF. CDR3 DNA: TGCAGCATCCGAGGACAGGGGGACACTGAAGCTTTCTTT. Looking up the rest from reference TRBV29-1 and TRBJ1-1 gives the full variable domain: SAVISQKPSRDICQRGTSLTIQCQVDSQVTMMFWYRQQPGQSLTLIATANQGSEATYESGFVIDKFPISRPNLTFSTLTVSNMSPEDSSIYLCSIRGQGDTEAFFGQGTRLTVV.

The chain recombines TRBV28 with TRBJ2-5, with D uncertain. V lost 5 bases and J lost 3, with 13 bases in between. Germline loops: CDR1 MDHEN, CDR2 SYDVKM. The CDR3 has 14 amino acids. CDR3 in DNA: TGTGCCAGCAGTATTAACCTTGGAGAAGAGACCCAGTACTTC. It codes for CASSINLGEETQYF.

The gene calls are TRBV5-1 and TRBJ1-6; 9 bases line up with TRBD1. V dropped 5 bases and J dropped 8; count of bases not matched to a gene: 5. The CDR3 covers 14 residues. Germline CDR1 is SGHRS and CDR2 is YFSETQ. CDR3 region: CASSNDRGYSPLHF. The CDR3, as DNA: TGCGCCAGCAGTAATGACAGGGGGTATTCACCCCTCCACTTT.

The chain is built from TRBV5-1 and TRBJ2-7; 10 nucleotides match TRBD2. With 3 bases clipped from V and 5 bases from J, the junction kept 5 bases outside the gene matches. The CDR3 contains 14 residues. Germline assignment: CDR1 SGHRS and CDR2 YFSETQ. CDR3 bases: TGCGCCAGCAGCTCCCTAGCGGGAGTGAACGAGCAGTACTTC. Its translation is CASSSLAGVNEQYF.

This clone appeared once. This chain joins TRBV11-2 and TRBJ1-2; 11 bases line up with TRBD1. CDR3 length: 16 amino acids. Germline values: CDR1 SGHAT, CDR2 FQNNGV. V lost 4 bases to trimming and J lost 8 bases; unmatched junction nucleotides: 12. The CDR3 nucleotides read TGTGCCAGCAGCTCCCATCCGGGACAGGGGGTTGAGGGCTACACCTTC. This gives the protein CASSSHPGQGVEGYTF.

V usage is TRBV19 and J usage is TRBJ1-5, with D maybe TRBD1 (6 bases). Trimming cost V 6 bases and J 5 bases, with 14 bases left between them. The CDR3 sequence is 14 residues long. Germline loops: CDR1 LNHDA, CDR2 SQIVND (reference sequence). For the CDR3, the DNA is TGTGCCAGTAGACCCTTACAGGGTCATCAGCCCCAGCATTTT. Its protein is CASRPLQGHQPQHF. Together with reference TRBV19 and TRBJ1-5, the CDR3 gives the full variable domain: DGGITQSPKYLFRKEGQNVTLSCEQNLNHDAMYWYRQDPGQGLRLIYYSQIVNDFQKGDIAEGYSVSREKKESFPLTVTSAQKNPTAFYLCASRPLQGHQPQHFGDGTRLSIL.

This rearrangement joins TRBV7-2 to TRBJ2-3; TRBD2 is a possible D gene (6 bases). This CDR3 region has 15 residues. The germline gives CDR1 SGHTA, CDR2 FQGNSA. The V end was cut by 7 bases, the J end by 2 bases, with 16 bases between. CDR3 sequence: CASNGGTLLTDTQYF. CDR3 nucleotides: TGTGCCAGCAACGGCGGGACTCTTCTCACAGATACGCAGTATTTT.

This CDR3 is CASSQEVTAGVVAGELFF. The CDR3, as DNA: TGTGCCAGCAGCCAAGAGGTTACGGCGGGGGTAGTCGCCGGGGAGCTGTTTTTT. This chain connects TRBV7-2 to TRBJ2-2, with 7 bases aligning to TRBD2. Germline loops: CDR1 SGHTA, CDR2 FQGNSA. This CDR3 has 18 residues. The junction had 18 bases not matched to a gene; V was cut back by 5 bases and J by 6 bases.